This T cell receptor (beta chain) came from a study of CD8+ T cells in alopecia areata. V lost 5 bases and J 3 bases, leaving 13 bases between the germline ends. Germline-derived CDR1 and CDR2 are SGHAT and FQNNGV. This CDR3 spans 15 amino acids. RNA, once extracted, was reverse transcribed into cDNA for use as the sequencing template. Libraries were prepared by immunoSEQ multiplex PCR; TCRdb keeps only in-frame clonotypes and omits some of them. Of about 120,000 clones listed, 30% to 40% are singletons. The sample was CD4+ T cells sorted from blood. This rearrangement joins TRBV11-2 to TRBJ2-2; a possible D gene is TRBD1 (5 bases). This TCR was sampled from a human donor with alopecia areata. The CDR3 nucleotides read TGTGCCAGCAGCCCACCAGGGCTAGACACCGGGGAGCTGTTTTTT. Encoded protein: CASSPPGLDTGELFF.